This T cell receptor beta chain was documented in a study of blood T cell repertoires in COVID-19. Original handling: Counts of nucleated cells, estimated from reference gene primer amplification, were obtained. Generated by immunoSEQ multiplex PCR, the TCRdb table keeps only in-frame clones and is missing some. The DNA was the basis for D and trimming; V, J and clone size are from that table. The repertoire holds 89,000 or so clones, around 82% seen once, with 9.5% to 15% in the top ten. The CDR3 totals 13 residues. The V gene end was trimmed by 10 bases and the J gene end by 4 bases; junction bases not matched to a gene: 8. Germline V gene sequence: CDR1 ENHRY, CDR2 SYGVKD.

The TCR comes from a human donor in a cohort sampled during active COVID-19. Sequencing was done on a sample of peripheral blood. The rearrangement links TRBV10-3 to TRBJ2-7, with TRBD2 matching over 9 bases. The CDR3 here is CASQETSGYEQYF. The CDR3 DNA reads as TGTGCCAGCCAGGAGACTAGCGGTTACGAGCAGTACTTC.